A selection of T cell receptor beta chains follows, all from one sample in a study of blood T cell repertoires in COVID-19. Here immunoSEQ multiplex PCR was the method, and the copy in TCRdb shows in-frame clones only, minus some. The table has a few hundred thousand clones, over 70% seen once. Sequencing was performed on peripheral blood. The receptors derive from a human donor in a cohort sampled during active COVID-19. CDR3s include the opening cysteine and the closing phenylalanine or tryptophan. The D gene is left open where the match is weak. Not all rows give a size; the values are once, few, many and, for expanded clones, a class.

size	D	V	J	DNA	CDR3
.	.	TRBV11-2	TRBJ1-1	TGTGCCAGCAGCTGGGACTATCGGGCTGAAGCTTTCTTT	CASSWDYRAEAFF
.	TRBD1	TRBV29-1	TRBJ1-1	TGCAGCGTCCGACAGGGGGAGGGCACTGAAGCTTTCTTT	CSVRQGEGTEAFF
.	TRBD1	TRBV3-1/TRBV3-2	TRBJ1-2	TGTGCCAGCAGCCAGAGAACAGGGGGCTATGGCTACACCTTC	CASSQRTGGYGYTF
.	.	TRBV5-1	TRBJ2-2	TGCGCCAGCAGCTTGGATCCGGTCAGCGGACGTGGGGAGCTGTTTTTT	CASSLDPVSGRGELFF
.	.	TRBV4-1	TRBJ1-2	TGCGCCAGCAGCCAAGCTGTTGGAGGGTATGGCTACACCTTC	CASSQAVGGYGYTF
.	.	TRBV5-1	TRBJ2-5	TGCGCCAGCAGCTTGAACACAGGGCCTCAAGAGACCCAGTACTTC	CASSLNTGPQETQYF
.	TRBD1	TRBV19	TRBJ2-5	TGTGCCAGTAGCTGGTGGGACAGGGGCCAGGAGACCCAGTACTTC	CASSWWDRGQETQYF
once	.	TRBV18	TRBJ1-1	TGTGCCAGCTCACCCTCCCGTACGGGGAACACTGAAGCTTTCTTT	CASSPSRTGNTEAFF
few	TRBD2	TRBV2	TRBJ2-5	TGTGCCAGCAGTACCGGGACTAGCGTAGAGACCCAGTACTTC	CASSTGTSVETQYF
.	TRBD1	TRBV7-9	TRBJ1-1	TGTGCCAGCAGCCCAGGGGGAGGTGGGAACACTGAAGCTTTCTTT	CASSPGGGGNTEAFF
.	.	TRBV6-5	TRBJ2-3	TGTGCCAGCAGTTACTCGACTGGCACAGATACGCAGTATTTT	CASSYSTGTDTQYF
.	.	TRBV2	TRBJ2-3	TGTGCCAGCAACACCAGGGCGAGTGGCACAGATACGCAGTATTTT	CASNTRASGTDTQYF
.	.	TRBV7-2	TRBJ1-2	TGTGCCAGCAGGGGGGGACGAGGCTACACCTTC	CASRGGRGYTF
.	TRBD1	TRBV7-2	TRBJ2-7	TGTGCCAGCAGCTTACCTGGACAGGCCACTTCCCCATCCTACGAGCAGTACTTC	CASSLPGQATSPSYEQYF
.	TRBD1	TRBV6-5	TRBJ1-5	TGTGCCAGCCGGGACAGGGGATATAGCAATCAGCCCCAGCATTTT	CASRDRGYSNQPQHF
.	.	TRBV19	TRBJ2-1	TGTGCCAGTAGTACCCCGGGCAGCGGTAGGAATGAGCAGTTCTTC	CASSTPGSGRNEQFF
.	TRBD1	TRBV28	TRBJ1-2	TGTGCCAGCAGTTTAGCACAGGGGGTGGCTAACTATGGCTACACCTTC	CASSLAQGVANYGYTF
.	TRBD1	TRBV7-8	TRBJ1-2	TGTGCCAGCAGCCGAGAAGGGACAGGGGGAAGCGGCTACACCTTC	CASSREGTGGSGYTF
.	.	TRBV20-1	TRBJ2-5	TGCAGTGCTACCCAGGTAGAGACCCAGTACTTC	CSATQVETQYF
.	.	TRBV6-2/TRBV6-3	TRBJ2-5	TGTGCCAGCAGTTACTCTTCCGGGACACTTCAAGAGACCCAGTACTTC	CASSYSSGTLQETQYF
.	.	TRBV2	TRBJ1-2	TGTGCCAGCAGTGAAGCACCGGTTAACTATGGCTACACCTTC	CASSEAPVNYGYTF
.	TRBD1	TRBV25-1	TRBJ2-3	TGTGCCAGCAGTTGGACAGGTGGCACAGATACGCAGTATTTT	CASSWTGGTDTQYF
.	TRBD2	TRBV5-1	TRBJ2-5	TGCGCCAGCAGCGTAGGAGGACTAGCGGGAGCCCACCAAGAGACCCAGTACTTC	CASSVGGLAGAHQETQYF
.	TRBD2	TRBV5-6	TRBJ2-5	TGTGCCAGCAGCTACTTCGCATTACCAGCGGGAACGGGAGAGACCCAGTACTTC	CASSYFALPAGTGETQYF
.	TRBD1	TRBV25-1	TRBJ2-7	TGTGCCAGCAGTGAGGGACAGGGCCCATACGAGCAGTACTTC	CASSEGQGPYEQYF
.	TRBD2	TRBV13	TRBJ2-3	TGTGCCAGCAGCTTAGGACTAGCGGGAGCAGATACGCAGTATTTT	CASSLGLAGADTQYF
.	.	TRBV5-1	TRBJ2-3	TGCGCCAGCAGCTTGGATAACACAGATACGCAGTATTTT	CASSLDNTDTQYF
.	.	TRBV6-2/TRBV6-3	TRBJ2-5	TGTGCCAGCAGTTACCCGGGGGTGCGCGAGACCCAGTACTTC	CASSYPGVRETQYF